This passage covers 8 T cell receptor beta chains from one sample sequenced in a study of identical twins' blood T cells. TCRdb ran MiXCR on the 5' RACE reads and lists one entry per CDR3 protein. The sample has 350,000 to 450,000 distinct CDR3 sequences, roughly 28% seen once. Sequencing input: PBMCs. The receptors shown here come from a woman aged 18 to 55 in good health.

This clonotype was detected once. No conserved phenylalanine or tryptophan is present at the end of the CDR3, so a read error is the likely explanation. The chain recombines TRBV7-8 with TRBJ1-1; maybe TRBD1 (6 bases). The CDR3 consists of 13 residues. V shed 5 bases and J shed 6 bases, with 13 bases lying between them. CDR1 is SGHVS and CDR2 is FQNEAQ in the germline V gene. The CDR3 is CASSQQGTAEAFL. The CDR3 nucleotides read TGTGCCAGCAGCCAACAGGGTACCGCTGAAGCTTTCCTT.

V and J are TRBV28 and TRBJ1-3, with unresolved D. The germline V and J ends were trimmed by 1 base and 4 bases, with 14 bases remaining between them. Germline CDR1 MDHEN, CDR2 SYDVKM. The CDR3 extends over 16 amino acids. CDR3 sequence (DNA): TGTGCCAGCAGTTTATTTGATACCTACTGGGGAAACACCATATATTTT. Protein: CASSLFDTYWGNTIYF.

V usage is TRBV7-6 and J usage is TRBJ2-1, with D tentatively TRBD2 (5 bases). CDR3 length equals 16 residues. V shed 5 bases and J shed 5 bases, with 19 bases lying between them. The germline V gene encodes CDR1 SGHVS and CDR2 FNYEAQ. The CDR3 here is CASSPFGLGTNNEQFF. For the CDR3, the DNA is TGTGCCAGCAGCCCATTCGGACTGGGAACCAACAATGAGCAGTTCTTC.

A word on this clonotype: One end of the junction is discordant with germline, which a read error may explain. The chain has TRBV20-1 and TRBJ2-7, with a weak D call TRBD2 (7 bases). The CDR3 totals 13 residues. The germline gives CDR1 DFQATT, CDR2 SNEGSKA (reference sequence). CDR3 loop: CSARVAGAYERYF. CDR3 bases: TGCAGTGCTAGAGTCGCGGGGGCCTACGAGCGGTACTTC.

The rearrangement uses TRBV4-3 and TRBJ2-5; D is unresolved. Germline CDR1 is LGHNA and CDR2 is YSLEER. This CDR3 spans 16 amino acids. V lost 1 base to trimming and J lost 2 bases, with 14 bases between them. In DNA, the CDR3 is TGCGCCAGCAGCCAAGCGTACACGAGCCAACAAGAGACCCAGTACTTC. The encoded protein is CASSQAYTSQQETQYF.

This clonotype was detected a few times. The gene calls are TRBV4-1 and TRBJ2-5, with 8 bases matching TRBD2. The CDR3 extends over 18 amino acids. Germline lookup yields CDR1 MGHRA and CDR2 YSYEKL. V lost 3 bases and J lost 4; bases outside the gene matches: 16. The CDR3 sequence is CASSQSGFGTRIRETQYF. The CDR3 DNA reads as TGCGCCAGCAGCCAGAGTGGATTCGGGACTAGGATTAGAGAGACCCAGTACTTC.

The genes are TRBV19 and TRBJ1-2, with a possible D match to TRBD1 (5 bases). Deletions cut 10 bases from V and 7 bases from J, with 16 bases between. Germline lookup yields CDR1 LNHDA and CDR2 SQIVND (reference sequence). The CDR3 covers 12 residues. The CDR3 sequence: CATRDGNLGYTF. CDR3 nucleotides: TGTGCCACCAGGGACGGCAATCTTGGCTACACCTTC.

The V call is TRBV7-2, the J call TRBJ1-5; D is unresolved. The CDR3 is 13 amino acids. With 1 base removed from V and 9 bases from J, the gap between germline ends came to 10 bases. The germline V gene has CDR1 SGHTA and CDR2 FQGNSA. In nucleotides, the CDR3 is TGTGCCAGCAGCTTAGGTGCGGACCGGCCCCAGCATTTT. Amino acid sequence: CASSLGADRPQHF.